The T cell receptor (beta chain) under discussion was sequenced for a study of OX40 agonist ivuxolimab in advanced cancers. Across the whole study: The dose of intravenous ivuxolimab that patients received every 2 weeks ranged from 0.01 to 10 mg/kg. From 23 to 79 years was the age range, with a mean of around 56 years, and 70% to 85% were male.

Trimming shortened V by 3 bases and J by 7 bases, and 17 bases separated the two germline ends. Germline V lookup: CDR1 SGDLS, CDR2 YYNGEE. The CDR3 is made up of 14 amino acids. The method was immunoSEQ multiplex PCR; TCRdb's version includes in-frame clones alone and lacks a portion of them. The sample holds 55,000 to 90,000 clones, around 86% seen once. The TCR sequence derives from an adult with an advanced solid tumor such as melanoma, head and neck, liver or kidney cancer. The V and J genes are TRBV9 and TRBJ2-7; D is tentatively TRBD1 or TRBD2 (6 bases each). This material consisted of CD4+ or CD8+ T cells sorted from blood, taken in a trial of the OX40 agonist ivuxolimab. The CDR3 sequence is CASSGSGGGREQYF. CDR3 DNA: TGTGCCAGCAGCGGCTCCGGTGGGGGGCGGGAGCAGTACTTC. The full variable domain, its missing parts supplied by reference TRBV9 and TRBJ2-7, is DSGVTQTPKHLITATGQRVTLRCSPRSGDLSVYWYQQSLDQGLQFLIQYYNGEERAKGNILERFSAQQFPDLHSELNLSSLELGDSALYFCASSGSGGGREQYFGPGTRLTVT.